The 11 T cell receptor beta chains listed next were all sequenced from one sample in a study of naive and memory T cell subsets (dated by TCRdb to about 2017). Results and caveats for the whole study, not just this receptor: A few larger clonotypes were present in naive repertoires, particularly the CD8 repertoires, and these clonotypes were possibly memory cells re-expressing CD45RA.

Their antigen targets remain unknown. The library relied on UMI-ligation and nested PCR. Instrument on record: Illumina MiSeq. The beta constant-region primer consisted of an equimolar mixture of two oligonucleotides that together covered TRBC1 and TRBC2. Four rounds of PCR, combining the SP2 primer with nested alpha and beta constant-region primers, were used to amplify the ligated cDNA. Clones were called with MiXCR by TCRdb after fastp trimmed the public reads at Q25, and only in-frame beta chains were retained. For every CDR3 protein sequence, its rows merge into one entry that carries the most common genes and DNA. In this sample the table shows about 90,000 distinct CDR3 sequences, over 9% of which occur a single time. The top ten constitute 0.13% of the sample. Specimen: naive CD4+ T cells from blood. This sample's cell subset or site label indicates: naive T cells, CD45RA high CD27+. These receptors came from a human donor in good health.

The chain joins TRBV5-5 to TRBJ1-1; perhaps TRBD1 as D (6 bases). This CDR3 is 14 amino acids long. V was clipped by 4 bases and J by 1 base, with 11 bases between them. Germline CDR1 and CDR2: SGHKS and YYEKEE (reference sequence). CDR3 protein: CASSPGAPNTEAFF. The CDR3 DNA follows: TGTGCCAGCAGCCCAGGGGCCCCGAACACTGAAGCTTTCTTT.

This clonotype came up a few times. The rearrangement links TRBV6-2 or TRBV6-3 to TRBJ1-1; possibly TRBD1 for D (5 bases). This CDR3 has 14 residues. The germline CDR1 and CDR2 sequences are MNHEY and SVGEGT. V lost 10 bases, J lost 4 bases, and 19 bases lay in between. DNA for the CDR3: TGTGCCACTCTTTGGTTCGGGGGAGGCACTGAAGCTTTCTTT. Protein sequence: CATLWFGGGTEAFF.

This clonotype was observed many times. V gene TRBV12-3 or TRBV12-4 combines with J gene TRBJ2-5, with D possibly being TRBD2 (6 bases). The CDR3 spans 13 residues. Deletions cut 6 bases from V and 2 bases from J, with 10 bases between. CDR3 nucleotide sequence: TGTGCCAGCAGATGGGACTGGCAAGAGACCCAGTACTTC. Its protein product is CASRWDWQETQYF.

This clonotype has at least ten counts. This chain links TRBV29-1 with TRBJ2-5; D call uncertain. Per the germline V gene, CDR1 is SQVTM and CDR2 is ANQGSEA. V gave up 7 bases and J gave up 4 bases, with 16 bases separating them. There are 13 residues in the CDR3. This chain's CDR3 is CSAQTSRRETQYF. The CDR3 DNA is TGCAGCGCCCAGACAAGCCGAAGAGAGACCCAGTACTTC. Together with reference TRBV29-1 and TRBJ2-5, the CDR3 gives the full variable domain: SAVISQKPSRDICQRGTSLTIQCQVDSQVTMMFWYRQQPGQSLTLIATANQGSEATYESGFVIDKFPISRPNLTFSTLTVSNMSPEDSSIYLCSAQTSRRETQYFGPGTRLLVL.

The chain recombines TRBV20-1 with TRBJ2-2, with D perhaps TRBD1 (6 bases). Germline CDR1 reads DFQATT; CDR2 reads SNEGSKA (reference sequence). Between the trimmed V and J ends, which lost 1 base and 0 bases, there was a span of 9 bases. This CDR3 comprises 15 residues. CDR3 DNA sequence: TGCAGTGCTAGAGGAGGACAGACGAACACCGGGGAGCTGTTTTTT. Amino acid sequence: CSARGGQTNTGELFF.

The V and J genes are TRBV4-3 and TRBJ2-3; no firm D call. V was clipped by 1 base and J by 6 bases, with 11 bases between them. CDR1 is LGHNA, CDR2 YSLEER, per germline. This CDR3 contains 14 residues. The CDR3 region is CASSQVWTLDTQYF. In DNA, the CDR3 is TGCGCCAGCAGCCAAGTGTGGACCCTTGATACGCAGTATTTT.

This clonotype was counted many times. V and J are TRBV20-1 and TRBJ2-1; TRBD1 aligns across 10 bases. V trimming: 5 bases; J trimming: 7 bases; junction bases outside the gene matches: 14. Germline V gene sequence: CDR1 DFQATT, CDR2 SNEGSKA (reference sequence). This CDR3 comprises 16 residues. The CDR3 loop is CSAPPLGTGAPNEQFF. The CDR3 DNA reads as TGCAGTGCTCCCCCTCTGGGGACAGGGGCCCCAAATGAGCAGTTCTTC.

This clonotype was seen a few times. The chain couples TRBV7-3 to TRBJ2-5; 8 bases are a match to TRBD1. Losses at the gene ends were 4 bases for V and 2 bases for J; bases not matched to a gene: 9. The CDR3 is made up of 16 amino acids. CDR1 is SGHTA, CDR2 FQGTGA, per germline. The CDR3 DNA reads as TGTGCCAGCAGCTCCGGCCGGGACAGGATACAAGAGACCCAGTACTTC. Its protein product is CASSSGRDRIQETQYF.

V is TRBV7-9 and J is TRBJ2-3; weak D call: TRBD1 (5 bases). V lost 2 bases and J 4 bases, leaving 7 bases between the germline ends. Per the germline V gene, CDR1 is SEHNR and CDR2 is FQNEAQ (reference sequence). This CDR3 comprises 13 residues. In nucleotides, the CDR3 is TGTGCCAGCAGCTTAATAGGGGCAGATACGCAGTATTTT. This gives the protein CASSLIGADTQYF. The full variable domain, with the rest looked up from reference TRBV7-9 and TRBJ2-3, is DTGVSQNPRHKITKRGQNVTFRCDPISEHNRLYWYRQTLGQGPEFLTYFQNEAQLEKSRLLSDRFSAERPKGSFSTLEIQRTEQGDSAMYLCASSLIGADTQYFGPGTRLTVL.

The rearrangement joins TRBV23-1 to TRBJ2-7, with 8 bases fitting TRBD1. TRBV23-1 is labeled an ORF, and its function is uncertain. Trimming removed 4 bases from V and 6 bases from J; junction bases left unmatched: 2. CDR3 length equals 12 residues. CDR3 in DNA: TGCGCCAGCAGTCCAACAGGGGGCGAGCAGTACTTC. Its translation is CASSPTGGEQYF.

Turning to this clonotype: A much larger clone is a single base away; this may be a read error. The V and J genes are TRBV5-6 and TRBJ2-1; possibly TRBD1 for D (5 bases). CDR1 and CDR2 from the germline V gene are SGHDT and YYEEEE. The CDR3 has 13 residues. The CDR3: CASSIRVYNDQFF. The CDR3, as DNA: TGTGCCAGCAGCATCAGGGTGTACAATGATCAGTTCTTC.